The following is a TCR beta chain sequence with its context. The antigen remains unidentified. This CDR3 has 16 residues. Germline CDR1 is LNHDA and CDR2 is SQIVND (reference sequence). Losses at the gene ends were 3 bases for V and 0 bases for J; bases not matched to a gene: 4. The sample comes from a study of cytomegalovirus exposure and HLA in healthy donors. Study-wide points: Overall, approximately 150 TCR beta chains were annotated as cytomegalovirus-associated.

Data came from immunoSEQ multiplex PCR; TCRdb stores just in-frame clones and leaves some out. This table has fewer than 60,000 clones, approximately 92% appearing once. J is TRBJ2-5 and V is TRBV19; 10 bases are shared with TRBD2. Sequencing was done on a sample of PBMCs. The origin of this receptor is a woman between 18 and 29 years old in good health and CMV-seronegative. The CDR3 spells CASSISAGGYQETQYF. CDR3 nucleotide sequence: TGTGCCAGTAGTATTTCAGCGGGAGGGTACCAAGAGACCCAGTACTTC. Full variable domain (missing parts from reference TRBV19 and TRBJ2-5): DGGITQSPKYLFRKEGQNVTLSCEQNLNHDAMYWYRQDPGQGLRLIYYSQIVNDFQKGDIAEGYSVSREKKESFPLTVTSAQKNPTAFYLCASSISAGGYQETQYFGPGTRLLVL.